This T cell receptor beta chain was documented in a study of spatial heterogeneity in lung cancer. General observations from the study: Ubiquitous expanded tumor TCRs appeared in blood more at resection than follow-up.

Germline V CDR1 and CDR2: KGHDR, SFDVKD. V was trimmed by 4 bases and J by 3 bases, leaving 5 bases between them. The CDR3 totals 12 residues. Sample time point: blood at routine non-recurrence follow-up after resection. The sequenced material consisted of unsorted whole RNA from tumor, nontumor lung or frozen PBMC. One entry per CDR3 protein results from TCRdb running MiXCR on the 5' RACE reads. The sample includes roughly 120,000 distinct CDR3 sequences, 10% to 15% of them seen just once. This clonotype was observed a handful of times. The antigen remains unidentified. This clonotype was sampled from a male donor with early-stage non-small cell lung cancer. This chain connects TRBV24-1 to TRBJ1-2, with D unclear. The starting material was PBMCs, obtained at follow-up. The CDR3 loop reads CATSEDHYGYTF. The CDR3 DNA is TGTGCCACCAGTGAGGACCACTATGGCTACACCTTC.